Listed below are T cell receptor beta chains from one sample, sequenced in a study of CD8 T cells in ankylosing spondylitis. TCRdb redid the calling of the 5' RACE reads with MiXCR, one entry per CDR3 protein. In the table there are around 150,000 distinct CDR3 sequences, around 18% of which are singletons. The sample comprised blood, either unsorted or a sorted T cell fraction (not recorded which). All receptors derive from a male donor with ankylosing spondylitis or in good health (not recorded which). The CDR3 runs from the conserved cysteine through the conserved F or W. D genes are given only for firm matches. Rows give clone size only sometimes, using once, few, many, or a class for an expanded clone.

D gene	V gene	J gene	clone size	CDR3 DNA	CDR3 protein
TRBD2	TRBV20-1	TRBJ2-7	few	TGCAGTGCTACGACTAGCGGTCCCTCCTACGAGCAGTACTTC	CSATTSGPSYEQYF
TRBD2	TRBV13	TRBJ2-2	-	TGTGCCAGCAGCTCGGGACTAGCGGGATCCGGGGAGCTGTTTTTT	CASSSGLAGSGELFF
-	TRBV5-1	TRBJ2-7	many	TGCGCCAGCAGCTTGGAAAGGGACCGGGGTACCTACGAGCAGTACTTC	CASSLERDRGTYEQYF
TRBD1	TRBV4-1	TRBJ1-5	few	TGCGCCAGCAGCCAAGATCAGGGGGCAGGGTTCAGCAATCAGCCCCAGCATTTT	CASSQDQGAGFSNQPQHF
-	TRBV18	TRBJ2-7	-	TGTGCCAGCTCGCTCCAGTCAGGGCAGGCCCGAGACGAGCAGTACTTC	CASSLQSGQARDEQYF
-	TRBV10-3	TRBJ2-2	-	TGTGCCATCAGTGTCGGGGAAGCGAGCACCGGGGAGCTGTTTTTT	CAISVGEASTGELFF
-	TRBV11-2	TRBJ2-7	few	TGTGCCAGCAGCTTAGCCCAACTAGCCTACGAGCAGTACTTC	CASSLAQLAYEQYF
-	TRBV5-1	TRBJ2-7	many	TGCGCCAGCAGCCCTCGCAGTCTCGAGCAGTACTTC	CASSPRSLEQYF
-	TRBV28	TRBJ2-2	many	TGTGCCAGCAGTCTCAACACCGGGGAGCTGTTTTTT	CASSLNTGELFF
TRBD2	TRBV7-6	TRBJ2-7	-	TGTGCCAGCAGCTTCCGCGGGAGGCCAATCTCCTACGAGCAGTACTTC	CASSFRGRPISYEQYF
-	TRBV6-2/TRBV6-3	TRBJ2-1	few	TGTGCCAGCAGTTACTCGGACGGGATCTACAATGAGCAGTTCTTC	CASSYSDGIYNEQFF
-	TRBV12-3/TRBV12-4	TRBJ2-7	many	TGTGCCAGCAGTTTTATTGGCTACGAGCAGTACTTC	CASSFIGYEQYF
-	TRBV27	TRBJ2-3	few	TGTGCCAGCGGTCCTCCAAGCACAGATACGCAGTATTTT	CASGPPSTDTQYF
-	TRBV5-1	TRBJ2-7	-	TGCGCCAGCAGCTTGGTGGGGGACCTCGAGCAGTACTTC	CASSLVGDLEQYF
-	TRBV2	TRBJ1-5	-	TGTGCCAGCACCCTTTTGGCTAATCAGCCCCAGCATTTT	CASTLLANQPQHF
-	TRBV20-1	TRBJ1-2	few	TGCAGTGCCCAACCCGGCCTATCCGCCTATGGCTACACCTTC	CSAQPGLSAYGYTF
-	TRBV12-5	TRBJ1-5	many	TGTGCTAGTGGTCTCTATGGGTTGCCCCAGCATTTT	CASGLYGLPQHF
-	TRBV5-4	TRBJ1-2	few	TGTGCCAGCAGGTTGGACAGCCATTTGTATGGCTACACCTTC	CASRLDSHLYGYTF
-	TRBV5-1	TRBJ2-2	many	TGCGCCAGCAGCTTGGAGGGGACTGCGAACACCGGGGAGCTGTTTTTT	CASSLEGTANTGELFF
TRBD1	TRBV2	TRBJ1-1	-	TGTGCCACGCCAGGGACAGGGGGCGTGAACACTGAAGCTTTCTTT	CATPGTGGVNTEAFF
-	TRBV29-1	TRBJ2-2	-	TGCAGCGTTGTTTTGATTACCCCGAACACCGGGGAGCTGTTTTTT	CSVVLITPNTGELFF
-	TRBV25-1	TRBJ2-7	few	TGTGCCAGCAGTGACACAGCGGGTGGCTACGAGCAGTACTTC	CASSDTAGGYEQYF
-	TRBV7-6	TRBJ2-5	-	TGTGCCAGCAGCTTAGTTTACTCCAGCTTGGAGACCCAGTACTTC	CASSLVYSSLETQYF
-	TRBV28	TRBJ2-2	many	TGTGCCAGCAGTTTCGGATCAGCGAACACCGGGGAGCTGTTTTTT	CASSFGSANTGELFF
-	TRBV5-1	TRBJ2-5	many	TGCGCCAGCAGCTTCGCTGGCAGCCTTGGAGAGACCCAGTACTTC	CASSFAGSLGETQYF
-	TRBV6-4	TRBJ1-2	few	TGTGCCAGCTCACCGGGGGGCAGGGGAGCCTATGGCTACACCTTC	CASSPGGRGAYGYTF
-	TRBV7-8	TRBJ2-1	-	TGTGCCAGCAGCTTAATAGACTCCTACAATGAGCAGTTCTTC	CASSLIDSYNEQFF
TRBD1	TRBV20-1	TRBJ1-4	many	TGCAGTGCTCCGGACAGGGGAGATGAAAAACTGTTTTTT	CSAPDRGDEKLFF
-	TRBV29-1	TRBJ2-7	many	TGCAGCGCCGGCGTCCGTTCCTCCTACGAGCAGTACTTC	CSAGVRSSYEQYF
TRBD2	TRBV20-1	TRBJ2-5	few	TGCAGTGCTAGCGACATGGGCGGGGGGACCCAGTACTTC	CSASDMGGGTQYF
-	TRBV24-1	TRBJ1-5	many	TGTGCCACCAGTGATTCAGTAGGACAGCCCCAGCATTTT	CATSDSVGQPQHF
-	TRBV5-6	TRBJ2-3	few	TGTGCCAGCAGCTCGCTAGCGCTTAGCACAGATACGCAGTATTTT	CASSSLALSTDTQYF
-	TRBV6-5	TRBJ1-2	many	TGTGCCAGCAGTCTCCGCGGGGGCCTCTATGGCTACACCTTC	CASSLRGGLYGYTF
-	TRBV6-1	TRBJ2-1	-	TGTGCCAGCAGTCCCGGGATAGCGGACTCCTACAATGAGCAGTTCTTC	CASSPGIADSYNEQFF
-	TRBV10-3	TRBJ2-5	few	TGTGCCATCAGTGGACACGCCGGGCGACGGGGAGAAGAGACCCAGTACTTC	CAISGHAGRRGEETQYF
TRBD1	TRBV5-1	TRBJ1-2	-	TGCGTCAGCAGCTTGGACGGCAGGGGGAACTATGGCTACACCTTC	CVSSLDGRGNYGYTF
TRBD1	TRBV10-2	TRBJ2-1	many	TGCGCCAGCAGTGACCGACAGGGAGCTACATATGAGCAGTTCTTC	CASSDRQGATYEQFF
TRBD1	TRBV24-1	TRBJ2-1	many	TGTGCCACCAGTGAGAACAGGGGGGCTTCCTACAATGAGCAGTTCTTC	CATSENRGASYNEQFF
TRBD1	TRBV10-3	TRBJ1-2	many	TGTGCCATCAGGGCGGATTGGGACAGGGATCCTGGATTTATGTATGGCTACACCTTC	CAIRADWDRDPGFMYGYTF
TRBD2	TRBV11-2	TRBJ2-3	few	TGTGCCAGCAGCTTAAGTACAGCGGGAGTGAGTTTACCCACAGATACGCAGTATTTT	CASSLSTAGVSLPTDTQYF
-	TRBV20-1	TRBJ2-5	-	TGCAGTGCTAGTTCTACCGGGATCCCAGAGACCCAGTACTTC	CSASSTGIPETQYF
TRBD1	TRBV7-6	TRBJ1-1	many	TGTGCCAGCAGCTTACCGGGACAGGACACTGAAGCTTTCTTT	CASSLPGQDTEAFF
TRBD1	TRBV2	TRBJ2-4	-	TGTGCCTGCAGTCCAGGGACAGGGATCGGCAGGACCAAAAACATTCAGTACTTC	CACSPGTGIGRTKNIQYF
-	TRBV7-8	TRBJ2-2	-	TGTGCCAGCAGCTTAGTAGGGGTGGCGAACACCGGGGAGCTGTTTTTT	CASSLVGVANTGELFF
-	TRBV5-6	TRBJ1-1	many	TGTGCCAGCCATATGAACACTGAAGCTTTCTTT	CASHMNTEAFF
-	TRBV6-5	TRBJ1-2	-	TGTGCCAGCAGTTACAGAGGCAGGGAGCCCTATGGCTACACCTTC	CASSYRGREPYGYTF
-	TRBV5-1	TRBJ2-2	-	TGCGCCAGCAGCTTGGGCGGGGAATCCAGGGAGCTGTTTTTT	CASSLGGESRELFF
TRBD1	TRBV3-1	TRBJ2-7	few	TGTGCCAGCAGCCCCCGGGACAGTTCCTACGAGCAGTACTTC	CASSPRDSSYEQYF
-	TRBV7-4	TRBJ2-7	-	TGTGCCAGCAGCTTGTCCGGGGTGAACGAGCAGTACTTC	CASSLSGVNEQYF